Listed below are T cell receptor beta chains from one sample, sequenced in a study of blood T cell repertoires in COVID-19. Produced via immunoSEQ multiplex PCR; TCRdb's table is partial and in-frame only. Here the sample spans about 280,000 clones, around 80% being singletons. Sequencing input: PBMCs or T cells enriched from blood (not recorded which). The receptors stem from a man in his forties or fifties who had been exposed to COVID-19. Both conserved end residues are part of each CDR3. Fields, in order: CDR3 DNA, CDR3 protein, D gene, V gene, clone size, J gene. A D gene is named only where the DNA matches it firmly. Only some rows state a clone size, as once, few, many or a class for expanded clones.

TGTGCCAGGGGTGGACAGGACATCTACAATGAGCAGTTCTTC | CARGGQDIYNEQFF | TRBD1 | TRBV2 | many | TRBJ2-1
TGTGCCAGCAGCCCCGGGGGTGGGACTGAAGCTTTCTTT | CASSPGGGTEAFF | . | TRBV11-3 | . | TRBJ1-1
TGTGCCAGCAGCCAAGATCTGGCCACACAGGCCTCCTATGGCTACACCTTC | CASSQDLATQASYGYTF | . | TRBV3-1/TRBV3-2 | once | TRBJ1-2
TGTGCCACCAGTGATTGGCGGGGCAATGGGAATGAGCAGTTCTTC | CATSDWRGNGNEQFF | . | TRBV24-1 | . | TRBJ2-1
TGTGCCAGCATGACCGGGACTAGCGGAACCACCGGGGAGCTGTTTTTT | CASMTGTSGTTGELFF | TRBD2 | TRBV7-9 | . | TRBJ2-2
TGTGCCAGCAGCTTATATCTTGTCGACAATGAGCAGTTCTTC | CASSLYLVDNEQFF | . | TRBV11-2 | . | TRBJ2-1
TGCGCCAGCAGCCAAACCGTAGACGGGAGCGTCAGGGGGATGAACACTGAAGCTTTCTTT | CASSQTVDGSVRGMNTEAFF | TRBD1 | TRBV4-1 | . | TRBJ1-1
TGTGCCAGCAGCCAAGCCGGAACAGGGTTTGCGAATTCACCCCTCCACTTT | CASSQAGTGFANSPLHF | . | TRBV3-1/TRBV3-2 | . | TRBJ1-6
TGCGCCGCCGTTGGGAGTACAGGGATCCACTACGAGCAGTACTTC | CAAVGSTGIHYEQYF | . | TRBV10-2 | . | TRBJ2-7
TGTGCCTGGAGTAAAGGGATAGGGGGTGAAAAACTGTTTTTT | CAWSKGIGGEKLFF | . | TRBV30 | . | TRBJ1-4
TGTGCCATCTTGGGGCGGGATGAGAACACCGGGGAGCTGTTTTTT | CAILGRDENTGELFF | . | TRBV10-3 | . | TRBJ2-2
TGTGCCATCGCTCCCGGGGGACCCCTCGAAGAGACCCAGTACTTC | CAIAPGGPLEETQYF | . | TRBV10-3 | . | TRBJ2-5
TGTGCCAGCAGCTTTTGGACAGGGGATAACCCTGGAAACACCATATATTTT | CASSFWTGDNPGNTIYF | TRBD1 | TRBV7-9 | . | TRBJ1-3
TGTGCCAGCAGCACTCAGAACACTGAAGCTTTCTTT | CASSTQNTEAFF | . | TRBV11-2 | . | TRBJ1-1
TGCGCCAGCAGCCAACCACAGGGGGCTGCCGGAGGTGGCTACACCTTC | CASSQPQGAAGGGYTF | TRBD1 | TRBV4-1 | few | TRBJ1-2
TGTGCCACCAGTGATCCCTCAGCTGGAAACACCATATATTTT | CATSDPSAGNTIYF | . | TRBV24-1 | . | TRBJ1-3
TGTGCCAGCTGGGGGGGGACAGGGACCGGCGAGCAGTACTTC | CASWGGTGTGEQYF | TRBD1 | TRBV19 | once | TRBJ2-7
TGTGCCAGCAGGAGATCCTCCTTACAGGGCCCAGGGGAAAAACTGTTTTTT | CASRRSSLQGPGEKLFF | . | TRBV27 | . | TRBJ1-4
TGTGCCAGCAGCTTAGAGGGGACTAGCGGGTGGGAGACCCAGTACTTC | CASSLEGTSGWETQYF | TRBD2 | TRBV7-6 | . | TRBJ2-5
TGTGCCAGCACGAAGACAACCAACACCGGGGAGCTGTTTTTT | CASTKTTNTGELFF | . | TRBV2 | . | TRBJ2-2
TGCGCCAGCAGACGACCGGGACAGGGGGGGGATGGCTACACCTTC | CASRRPGQGGDGYTF | TRBD1 | TRBV6-5 | . | TRBJ1-2
TGCGCCAGCAGCCCCCCGGGGGGGCTGAATGAAAAACTGTTTTTT | CASSPPGGLNEKLFF | . | TRBV5-1 | . | TRBJ1-4
TGTGCCAGCAGCCAAGACCCCAGGGCACTCTATGGCTACACCTTC | CASSQDPRALYGYTF | . | TRBV4-2 | . | TRBJ1-2
TGTGCCAGCAGAGCCTGGACAGCCCCCACCTACGAGCAGTACTTC | CASRAWTAPTYEQYF | . | TRBV5-4 | . | TRBJ2-7
TGTGCCAGCAGGTTAGCGGGAGGCGGCACCGGGGAGCTGTTTTTT | CASRLAGGGTGELFF | TRBD2 | TRBV5-8 | . | TRBJ2-2
TGTGCCAGTAGCAAACTAGCGGGAGGGCAAGAGACCCAGTACTTC | CASSKLAGGQETQYF | TRBD2 | TRBV19 | . | TRBJ2-5
TGTGCCAGTAGTATGTCAGGGTTCGTCTACGAGCAGTACTTC | CASSMSGFVYEQYF | . | TRBV19 | . | TRBJ2-7
TGTGCCAGTAGTATGGCCCCCCGATACAAGACGGGACTAGCGGTAAATGAGCAGTTCTTC | CASSMAPRYKTGLAVNEQFF | TRBD2 | TRBV19 | . | TRBJ2-1
TGTGCCAGCAGTTACTCGCCGAGGGTACAGAGAAACACCATATATTTT | CASSYSPRVQRNTIYF | . | TRBV6-5 | . | TRBJ1-3
TGTGCCAGCAGTTTGGTGATTAGCCATAACTATGGCTACACCTTC | CASSLVISHNYGYTF | . | TRBV27 | few | TRBJ1-2
TGCGCCAGCAGCGCAGGGACAGCCGGGGAGCTGTTTTTT | CASSAGTAGELFF | TRBD1 | TRBV5-1 | . | TRBJ2-2
TGTGCCACCAGTGATCCACGACAGGTGCCCTACGAGCAGTACTTC | CATSDPRQVPYEQYF | . | TRBV24-1 | . | TRBJ2-7
TGTGCCAGCAGTCCATCGGGACAAGTTTACGAGCAGTACTTC | CASSPSGQVYEQYF | . | TRBV28 | . | TRBJ2-7
TGTGCCAGCAGCGCAAGGGGGCGGAGGACTAGCGGGAGTGATGAGCAGTTCTTC | CASSARGRRTSGSDEQFF | TRBD2 | TRBV6-2/TRBV6-3 | many | TRBJ2-1
TGTGCCAGCAGCCTACCGGGACTAGCGGGTCACAATGAGCAGTTCTTC | CASSLPGLAGHNEQFF | TRBD2 | TRBV5-6 | . | TRBJ2-1
TGCGCCAGCAGTGAGGACAGGGACCGAGGCTACACCTTC | CASSEDRDRGYTF | TRBD1 | TRBV10-1 | . | TRBJ1-2
TGTGCCAGCATTCTTAGCGGGAGCAATGAGCAGTTCTTC | CASILSGSNEQFF | TRBD2 | TRBV12-3/TRBV12-4 | once | TRBJ2-1
TGTGCCACCAGCAGAGACTGGGCCTGGACAGCATTTAGGTTC | CATSRDWAWTAFRF | . | TRBV15 | . | TRBJ2-4
TGTGCCAGCAGCTACAGGGAAGCGAATTCACCCCTCCACTTT | CASSYREANSPLHF | . | TRBV5-6 | . | TRBJ1-6
TGTGCCATCAGTGCTCTGGCGGAACCCGGCACTGAAGCTTTCTTT | CAISALAEPGTEAFF | . | TRBV10-3 | . | TRBJ1-1
TGCGCCAGCAGCCCGGGGGTTACTGAAGCTTTCTTT | CASSPGVTEAFF | . | TRBV4-1 | . | TRBJ1-1
TGTGCCAGCAGCCTGCGAAGGGAGGGTTACACAGATACGCAGTATTTT | CASSLRREGYTDTQYF | TRBD2 | TRBV7-3 | few | TRBJ2-3